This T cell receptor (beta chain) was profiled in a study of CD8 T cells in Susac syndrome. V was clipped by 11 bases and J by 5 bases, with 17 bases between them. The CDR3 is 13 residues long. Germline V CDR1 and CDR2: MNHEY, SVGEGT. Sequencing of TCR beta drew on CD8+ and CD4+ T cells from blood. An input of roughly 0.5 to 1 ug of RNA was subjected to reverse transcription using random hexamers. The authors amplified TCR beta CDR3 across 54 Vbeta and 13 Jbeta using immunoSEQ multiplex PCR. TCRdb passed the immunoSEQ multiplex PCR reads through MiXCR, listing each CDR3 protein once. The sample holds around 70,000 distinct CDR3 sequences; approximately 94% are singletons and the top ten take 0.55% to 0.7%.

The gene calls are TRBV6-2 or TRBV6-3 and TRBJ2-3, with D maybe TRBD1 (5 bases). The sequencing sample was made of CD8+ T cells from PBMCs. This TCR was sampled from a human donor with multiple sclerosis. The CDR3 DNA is TGTGCCTGCCAACAGGTTTGGGGAGATACGCAGTATTTT. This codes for CACQQVWGDTQYF.